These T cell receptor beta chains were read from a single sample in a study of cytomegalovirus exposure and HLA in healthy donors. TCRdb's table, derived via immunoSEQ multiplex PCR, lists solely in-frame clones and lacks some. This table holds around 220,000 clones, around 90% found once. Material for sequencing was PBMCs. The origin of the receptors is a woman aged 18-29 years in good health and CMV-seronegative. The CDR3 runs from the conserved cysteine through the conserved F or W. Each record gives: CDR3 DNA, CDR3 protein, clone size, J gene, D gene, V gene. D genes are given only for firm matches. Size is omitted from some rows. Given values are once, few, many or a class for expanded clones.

TGTGCCAGCAGCTCGACAGGTGGAGGTGGCTACACCTTC | CASSSTGGGGYTF | once | TRBJ1-2 | . | TRBV7-9
TGCGCCAGCAGTGACTGGACAGGAGAAGCTTTCTTT | CASSDWTGEAFF | few | TRBJ1-1 | TRBD1 | TRBV10-2
TGCGCCAGCAGTCAACAGGGGAGGGACACTGAAGCTTTCTTT | CASSQQGRDTEAFF | . | TRBJ1-1 | TRBD1 | TRBV4-1
TGTGCCAGCAGTTTTATGCAGGGGGCATCGTCCTACAATGAGCAGTTCTTC | CASSFMQGASSYNEQFF | . | TRBJ2-1 | TRBD1 | TRBV27
TGTGCCAGCAGTGTTAGCGGGAGTGGGGGTGAGACCCAGTACTTC | CASSVSGSGGETQYF | . | TRBJ2-5 | TRBD2 | TRBV2
TGCAGCGTTGAAGGCGGGGCGGTAGGATGGGATGAGCAGTTCTTC | CSVEGGAVGWDEQFF | . | TRBJ2-1 | . | TRBV29-1
TGTGCCAGCAGTACGGCGGGGGGGCTCCCCTATGGCTACACCTTC | CASSTAGGLPYGYTF | . | TRBJ1-2 | . | TRBV28
TGTGCCAGCAGTGAGGTCCGAGGGAGGAACACTGAAGCTTTCTTT | CASSEVRGRNTEAFF | . | TRBJ1-1 | . | TRBV2
TGTGCCAGCAGCTTAACTCGCGCCTACGAGCAGTACTTC | CASSLTRAYEQYF | . | TRBJ2-7 | . | TRBV11-2
TGTGCCAGCAGTACCGGGACTAGCGTCTCCTACGAGCAGTACTTC | CASSTGTSVSYEQYF | . | TRBJ2-7 | TRBD2 | TRBV27
TGTGCCCGCCGCGGGGACTACGAGCAGTACTTC | CARRGDYEQYF | large | TRBJ2-7 | . | TRBV2
TGTGCCAGCAGCGAAGGACTAGCGGGAGGGCCCGGGGGCGAGCAGTACTTC | CASSEGLAGGPGGEQYF | . | TRBJ2-7 | TRBD2 | TRBV6-1
TGTGCCAGCAGTTACTGGAGGGGCAAGAACACTGAAGCTTTCTTT | CASSYWRGKNTEAFF | . | TRBJ1-1 | . | TRBV6-5
TGTGCCAGCAGTTTTCGGCTAGAGGATGAAAAACTGTTTTTT | CASSFRLEDEKLFF | . | TRBJ1-4 | . | TRBV28
TGCGCCAGCAGCCCCAATAACATGTATGGCTACACCTTC | CASSPNNMYGYTF | . | TRBJ1-2 | . | TRBV4-1
TGTGCCAGCAGCACCTCCCTACTAGCGATCTCCTACGAGCAGTACTTC | CASSTSLLAISYEQYF | . | TRBJ2-7 | TRBD2 | TRBV27
TGTGCCAGCTCCCCACTTATTACCGGGCAGGGGACGGACGAGCAGTACTTC | CASSPLITGQGTDEQYF | . | TRBJ2-7 | . | TRBV18
TGTGCCAGCAGCTATCAGGGGGCGTTGAACTATGGCTACACCTTC | CASSYQGALNYGYTF | . | TRBJ1-2 | TRBD1 | TRBV7-9
TGTGCCACCGCGGGAGGACAGCCGAGGGGCGGCTACACCTTC | CATAGGQPRGGYTF | few | TRBJ1-2 | . | TRBV28
TGCGCCAGCAGCCGGACTAGCGGAGCCTTGTACGAGCAGTACTTC | CASSRTSGALYEQYF | . | TRBJ2-7 | TRBD2 | TRBV4-1
TGTGCCAGCAGCACTGGAGGTTACAGGGGAGCTGGATATGGCTACACCTTC | CASSTGGYRGAGYGYTF | . | TRBJ1-2 | TRBD1 | TRBV5-4
TGTGCCAGCAGCTTGACCCCGGGAGAGACCCAGTACTTC | CASSLTPGETQYF | . | TRBJ2-5 | . | TRBV7-2
TGTGCCAGCAGCTTGGAGTCGGTAGGTACGGGGATGAACACTGAAGCTTTCTTT | CASSLESVGTGMNTEAFF | . | TRBJ1-1 | . | TRBV5-6
TGCGCCAGCAGCCATTCTACAGGTGGAAACACCATATATTTT | CASSHSTGGNTIYF | . | TRBJ1-3 | . | TRBV4-3
TGTGCCTGGAGTGTAGGGGGACAGGGGGAAGGCTACACCTTC | CAWSVGGQGEGYTF | few | TRBJ1-2 | TRBD1 | TRBV30
TGTGCCAGCAGCTTGAGCGGGGATATCTACGAGCAGTACTTC | CASSLSGDIYEQYF | . | TRBJ2-7 | TRBD2 | TRBV7-6
TGTGCCAGCAGAGGACTAGCTGGGAGGACAGATACGCAGTATTTT | CASRGLAGRTDTQYF | . | TRBJ2-3 | TRBD2 | TRBV28